Listed below are T cell receptor beta chains from one sample, sequenced in a study of cytomegalovirus exposure and HLA in healthy donors. The assay was immunoSEQ multiplex PCR, and TCRdb's table has in-frame clones only and misses some. The sample holds more than 200,000 clones, 65% to 80% seen once. Sequencing input: PBMCs. These receptors all come from a girl aged 2 to 10 in good health and CMV-seronegative. Each CDR3 is given with its conserved first and last residue. Fields, in order: CDR3 protein, CDR3 DNA, D gene, V gene, J gene, CDR3 length, clone size. A D gene is named only where the DNA matches it firmly. Not all rows give a size; the values are once, few, many and, for expanded clones, a class.

cdr3_aa: CASSLAGQNSPLHF; cdr3_nt: TGCGCCAGCAGCTTGGCTGGACAGAATTCACCCCTCCACTTT; d_call: .; v_call: TRBV5-1; j_call: TRBJ1-6; cdr3_length: 14; clone_size: .
cdr3_aa: CASRMTGVVNYGYTF; cdr3_nt: TGTGCCAGCAGAATGACAGGGGTCGTGAACTATGGCTACACCTTC; d_call: TRBD1; v_call: TRBV11-2; j_call: TRBJ1-2; cdr3_length: 15; clone_size: .
cdr3_aa: CASSLSGEQYF; cdr3_nt: TGTGCCAGCAGCTTATCGGGGGAGCAGTACTTC; d_call: .; v_call: TRBV7-9; j_call: TRBJ2-7; cdr3_length: 11; clone_size: .
cdr3_aa: CASSPLENTGELFF; cdr3_nt: TGCGCCAGCAGCCCACTAGAAAACACCGGGGAGCTGTTTTTT; d_call: .; v_call: TRBV5-1; j_call: TRBJ2-2; cdr3_length: 14; clone_size: .
cdr3_aa: CASSRSGTGIYQPQHF; cdr3_nt: TGTGCCAGCAGCAGATCCGGGACAGGGATCTATCAGCCCCAGCATTTT; d_call: TRBD1; v_call: TRBV5-6; j_call: TRBJ1-5; cdr3_length: 16; clone_size: .
cdr3_aa: CASSLDRGVSPLHF; cdr3_nt: TGTGCCAGCAGCCTCGACAGGGGAGTTTCACCCCTCCACTTT; d_call: TRBD1; v_call: TRBV6-5; j_call: TRBJ1-6; cdr3_length: 14; clone_size: .
cdr3_aa: CASSLGIVTGPLHF; cdr3_nt: TGTGCCAGCAGCTTAGGAATCGTTACAGGGCCCCTCCACTTT; d_call: .; v_call: TRBV7-2; j_call: TRBJ1-6; cdr3_length: 14; clone_size: .
cdr3_aa: CASSLYLAGGRDTGELFF; cdr3_nt: TGCGCCAGCAGCCTTTACCTAGCGGGGGGCCGAGACACCGGGGAGCTGTTTTTT; d_call: TRBD2; v_call: TRBV4-1; j_call: TRBJ2-2; cdr3_length: 18; clone_size: .
cdr3_aa: CASSLGLNYNEQFF; cdr3_nt: TGTGCCAGCAGCTTGGGACTAAACTACAATGAGCAGTTCTTC; d_call: .; v_call: TRBV5-6; j_call: TRBJ2-1; cdr3_length: 14; clone_size: once
cdr3_aa: CASSLALSGRGYEQYF; cdr3_nt: TGTGCCAGCAGCTTAGCGCTGAGCGGGAGGGGGTACGAGCAGTACTTC; d_call: TRBD2; v_call: TRBV7-8; j_call: TRBJ2-7; cdr3_length: 16; clone_size: .
cdr3_aa: CASSRTNIATNEKLFF; cdr3_nt: TGCGCCAGCAGCCGAACTAATATTGCAACTAATGAAAAACTGTTTTTT; d_call: .; v_call: TRBV4-1; j_call: TRBJ1-4; cdr3_length: 16; clone_size: .
cdr3_aa: CASSSKLGYTF; cdr3_nt: TGTGCCAGCAGCTCAAAGCTTGGCTACACCTTC; d_call: .; v_call: TRBV7-9; j_call: TRBJ1-2; cdr3_length: 11; clone_size: .
cdr3_aa: CASSEMRARTDTQYF; cdr3_nt: TGTGCCAGCAGTGAAATGCGCGCGCGCACAGATACGCAGTATTTT; d_call: .; v_call: TRBV6-1; j_call: TRBJ2-3; cdr3_length: 15; clone_size: .
cdr3_aa: CASSQDRASGRASYEQYF; cdr3_nt: TGTGCCAGCAGCCAAGATAGGGCTAGCGGGAGGGCCTCCTACGAGCAGTACTTC; d_call: TRBD2; v_call: TRBV14; j_call: TRBJ2-7; cdr3_length: 18; clone_size: .
cdr3_aa: CASSLTSGADTQYF; cdr3_nt: TGTGCCAGCAGTTTGACTAGCGGCGCCGATACGCAGTATTTT; d_call: TRBD2; v_call: TRBV27; j_call: TRBJ2-3; cdr3_length: 14; clone_size: .
cdr3_aa: CASTSTVGGFDQPQHF; cdr3_nt: TGTGCCAGCACCTCCACCGTGGGGGGGTTTGATCAGCCCCAGCATTTT; d_call: .; v_call: TRBV5-5; j_call: TRBJ1-5; cdr3_length: 16; clone_size: .
cdr3_aa: CASSQDLLGQGALNTEAFF; cdr3_nt: TGCGCCAGCAGCCAAGATCTGTTGGGACAGGGAGCCTTGAACACTGAAGCTTTCTTT; d_call: TRBD1; v_call: TRBV4-1; j_call: TRBJ1-1; cdr3_length: 19; clone_size: .
cdr3_aa: CASSPKTSGAGELFF; cdr3_nt: TGCGCCAGCAGCCCCAAGACTAGCGGCGCAGGGGAGCTGTTTTTT; d_call: TRBD2; v_call: TRBV4-1; j_call: TRBJ2-2; cdr3_length: 15; clone_size: .
cdr3_aa: CASSALSQDPQYF; cdr3_nt: TGTGCCAGCAGCGCCCTCTCCCAGGATCCGCAGTATTTT; d_call: .; v_call: TRBV9; j_call: TRBJ2-3; cdr3_length: 13; clone_size: .
cdr3_aa: CASSPMGGGADTQYF; cdr3_nt: TGTGCCAGCAGCCCAATGGGCGGGGGGGCAGATACGCAGTATTTT; d_call: TRBD2; v_call: TRBV7-6; j_call: TRBJ2-3; cdr3_length: 15; clone_size: .
cdr3_aa: CASSTLTGGGYEQYF; cdr3_nt: TGTGCCAGCAGTACCTTGACAGGGGGCGGCTACGAGCAGTACTTC; d_call: TRBD1; v_call: TRBV27; j_call: TRBJ2-7; cdr3_length: 15; clone_size: once
cdr3_aa: CASSRQLDSDTQYF; cdr3_nt: TGTGCCAGCAGTCGCCAACTAGATTCAGATACGCAGTATTTT; d_call: .; v_call: TRBV6-6; j_call: TRBJ2-3; cdr3_length: 14; clone_size: .
cdr3_aa: CAIIGGVVDGNTIYF; cdr3_nt: TGTGCCATCATTGGAGGGGTGGTGGATGGAAACACCATATATTTT; d_call: .; v_call: TRBV2; j_call: TRBJ1-3; cdr3_length: 15; clone_size: .
cdr3_aa: CASSRTGRETQYF; cdr3_nt: TGCGCCAGCAGCAGGACAGGGCGAGAGACCCAGTACTTC; d_call: TRBD1; v_call: TRBV5-1; j_call: TRBJ2-5; cdr3_length: 13; clone_size: .
cdr3_aa: CASSGGQTINTGELFF; cdr3_nt: TGTGCCAGCAGTGGGGGACAGACCATTAACACCGGGGAGCTGTTTTTT; d_call: TRBD1; v_call: TRBV6-6; j_call: TRBJ2-2; cdr3_length: 16; clone_size: once
cdr3_aa: CSARRGDEQFF; cdr3_nt: TGCAGCGCCCGTAGAGGAGACGAGCAGTTCTTC; d_call: .; v_call: TRBV29-1; j_call: TRBJ2-1; cdr3_length: 11; clone_size: .
cdr3_aa: CASSSGQTNSPLHF; cdr3_nt: TGTGCCAGCAGCTCGGGACAGACGAATTCACCCCTCCACTTT; d_call: TRBD1; v_call: TRBV11-2; j_call: TRBJ1-6; cdr3_length: 14; clone_size: .
cdr3_aa: CSVEGLARGFVSTDTQYF; cdr3_nt: TGCAGCGTTGAAGGGCTAGCGCGGGGTTTTGTGAGCACAGATACGCAGTATTTT; d_call: .; v_call: TRBV29-1; j_call: TRBJ2-3; cdr3_length: 18; clone_size: .
cdr3_aa: CASSPIAGGPDTQYF; cdr3_nt: TGCGCCAGCAGCCCCATAGCGGGAGGGCCAGATACGCAGTATTTT; d_call: TRBD2; v_call: TRBV4-1; j_call: TRBJ2-3; cdr3_length: 15; clone_size: once
cdr3_aa: CAIRAGLNEKLFF; cdr3_nt: TGTGCCATCAGGGCAGGGCTCAATGAAAAACTGTTTTTT; d_call: .; v_call: TRBV10-3; j_call: TRBJ1-4; cdr3_length: 13; clone_size: .
cdr3_aa: CASSDGDRNTEAFF; cdr3_nt: TGTGCCAGCAGTGACGGGGACAGGAACACTGAAGCTTTCTTT; d_call: TRBD1; v_call: TRBV2; j_call: TRBJ1-1; cdr3_length: 14; clone_size: .
cdr3_aa: CASGGWTGDSYEQYF; cdr3_nt: TGTGCTAGTGGTGGGTGGACAGGGGACTCCTACGAGCAGTACTTC; d_call: TRBD1; v_call: TRBV12-5; j_call: TRBJ2-7; cdr3_length: 15; clone_size: .
cdr3_aa: CSGGQGYGYTF; cdr3_nt: TGCAGTGGGGGACAGGGCTATGGCTACACCTTC; d_call: TRBD1; v_call: TRBV20-1; j_call: TRBJ1-2; cdr3_length: 11; clone_size: .
cdr3_aa: CASSLVGGNEQYF; cdr3_nt: TGCGCCAGCAGCTTGGTCGGGGGGAACGAGCAGTACTTC; d_call: TRBD2; v_call: TRBV5-1; j_call: TRBJ2-7; cdr3_length: 13; clone_size: .
cdr3_aa: CASSLDTSYEQYF; cdr3_nt: TGTGCCAGCAGTTTAGACACGTCCTACGAGCAGTACTTC; d_call: .; v_call: TRBV27; j_call: TRBJ2-7; cdr3_length: 13; clone_size: few
cdr3_aa: CASSLGGVSNQPQHF; cdr3_nt: TGTGCCAGCAGCTTGGGGGGGGTCAGCAATCAGCCCCAGCATTTT; d_call: .; v_call: TRBV5-4; j_call: TRBJ1-5; cdr3_length: 15; clone_size: .
cdr3_aa: CAISGQGGNSPLHF; cdr3_nt: TGTGCCATCAGCGGACAGGGGGGGAATTCACCCCTCCACTTT; d_call: TRBD1; v_call: TRBV10-3; j_call: TRBJ1-6; cdr3_length: 14; clone_size: .
cdr3_aa: CASSPLQRLAGGGTGELFF; cdr3_nt: TGCGCCAGCAGTCCCCTCCAGAGACTAGCGGGAGGTGGTACCGGGGAGCTGTTTTTT; d_call: TRBD2; v_call: TRBV4-1; j_call: TRBJ2-2; cdr3_length: 19; clone_size: .
cdr3_aa: CASSYGLTDLNEQFF; cdr3_nt: TGTGCCAGCAGTTACGGACTTACAGACCTAAATGAGCAGTTCTTC; d_call: .; v_call: TRBV6-6; j_call: TRBJ2-1; cdr3_length: 15; clone_size: .
cdr3_aa: CASITTGGKGIEQYF; cdr3_nt: TGTGCCAGCATTACAACAGGGGGAAAGGGCATCGAGCAGTACTTC; d_call: TRBD1; v_call: TRBV2; j_call: TRBJ2-7; cdr3_length: 15; clone_size: .
cdr3_aa: CASRGKTGENTEAFF; cdr3_nt: TGTGCCAGCAGGGGAAAGACAGGGGAGAACACTGAAGCTTTCTTT; d_call: TRBD1; v_call: TRBV2; j_call: TRBJ1-1; cdr3_length: 15; clone_size: .
cdr3_aa: CASSPLRGLAGSTDTQYF; cdr3_nt: TGCGCCAGCAGCCCGCTCCGGGGACTAGCGGGAAGCACAGATACGCAGTATTTT; d_call: TRBD2; v_call: TRBV4-1; j_call: TRBJ2-3; cdr3_length: 18; clone_size: .
cdr3_aa: CASTDRGRFGANVLTF; cdr3_nt: TGTGCCAGCACGGACAGGGGGAGATTTGGGGCCAACGTCCTGACTTTC; d_call: TRBD1; v_call: TRBV7-9; j_call: TRBJ2-6; cdr3_length: 16; clone_size: .
cdr3_aa: CAWIDQGAQGNTIYF; cdr3_nt: TGTGCCTGGATCGACCAGGGGGCTCAGGGAAACACCATATATTTT; d_call: TRBD1; v_call: TRBV30; j_call: TRBJ1-3; cdr3_length: 15; clone_size: few
cdr3_aa: CASSLNLAGVNEQFF; cdr3_nt: TGCGCCAGCAGCTTGAATCTAGCGGGGGTAAATGAGCAGTTCTTC; d_call: TRBD2; v_call: TRBV5-1; j_call: TRBJ2-1; cdr3_length: 15; clone_size: .
cdr3_aa: CASSQDRTGRRNTIYF; cdr3_nt: TGTGCCAGCAGCCAAGATAGAACGGGGAGACGAAACACCATATATTTT; d_call: .; v_call: TRBV14; j_call: TRBJ1-3; cdr3_length: 16; clone_size: .
cdr3_aa: CAWSGTSGNYEQFF; cdr3_nt: TGTGCCTGGTCCGGGACTAGCGGGAACTATGAGCAGTTCTTC; d_call: TRBD2; v_call: TRBV30; j_call: TRBJ2-1; cdr3_length: 14; clone_size: .
cdr3_aa: CASRPGISSGNTIYF; cdr3_nt: TGTGCCAGCAGACCGGGGATTAGCTCTGGAAACACCATATATTTT; d_call: .; v_call: TRBV6-5; j_call: TRBJ1-3; cdr3_length: 15; clone_size: .
cdr3_aa: CASSLDAGRLYEQYF; cdr3_nt: TGCGCCAGCAGCTTGGACGCGGGCCGACTCTACGAGCAGTACTTC; d_call: .; v_call: TRBV5-1; j_call: TRBJ2-7; cdr3_length: 15; clone_size: .
cdr3_aa: CASSQEGDDRAGANVLTF; cdr3_nt: TGCGCCAGCAGCCAAGAGGGAGACGACAGGGCTGGGGCCAACGTCCTGACTTTC; d_call: TRBD1; v_call: TRBV4-1; j_call: TRBJ2-6; cdr3_length: 18; clone_size: .
cdr3_aa: CASSEAGQEKNTEAFF; cdr3_nt: TGTGCCAGCAGCGAAGCGGGACAGGAAAAGAACACTGAAGCTTTCTTT; d_call: TRBD1; v_call: TRBV14; j_call: TRBJ1-1; cdr3_length: 16; clone_size: .
cdr3_aa: CASRGTGMGNTIYF; cdr3_nt: TGTGCCAGCAGAGGGACAGGGATGGGAAACACCATATATTTT; d_call: TRBD1; v_call: TRBV6-1; j_call: TRBJ1-3; cdr3_length: 14; clone_size: .
cdr3_aa: CASSADSSYGYTF; cdr3_nt: TGTGCCAGCTCAGCGGACAGTTCTTATGGCTACACCTTC; d_call: .; v_call: TRBV18; j_call: TRBJ1-2; cdr3_length: 13; clone_size: .
cdr3_aa: CASSSLVAQDTEAFF; cdr3_nt: TGTGCCAGTAGTTCACTAGTCGCCCAAGACACTGAAGCTTTCTTT; d_call: .; v_call: TRBV19; j_call: TRBJ1-1; cdr3_length: 15; clone_size: .
cdr3_aa: CASSRIGGTRPLEQYF; cdr3_nt: TGTGCCAGCAGTCGTATCGGGGGGACTAGGCCGCTCGAGCAGTACTTC; d_call: TRBD2; v_call: TRBV27; j_call: TRBJ2-7; cdr3_length: 16; clone_size: .
cdr3_aa: CASSLGQNTEAFF; cdr3_nt: TGTGCCAGCAGCTTGGGACAGAACACTGAAGCTTTCTTT; d_call: .; v_call: TRBV11-2; j_call: TRBJ1-1; cdr3_length: 13; clone_size: .
cdr3_aa: CASSYSMGQGYGYTF; cdr3_nt: TGTGCCAGCAGTTACTCGATGGGACAGGGATATGGCTACACCTTC; d_call: TRBD1; v_call: TRBV6-5; j_call: TRBJ1-2; cdr3_length: 15; clone_size: .